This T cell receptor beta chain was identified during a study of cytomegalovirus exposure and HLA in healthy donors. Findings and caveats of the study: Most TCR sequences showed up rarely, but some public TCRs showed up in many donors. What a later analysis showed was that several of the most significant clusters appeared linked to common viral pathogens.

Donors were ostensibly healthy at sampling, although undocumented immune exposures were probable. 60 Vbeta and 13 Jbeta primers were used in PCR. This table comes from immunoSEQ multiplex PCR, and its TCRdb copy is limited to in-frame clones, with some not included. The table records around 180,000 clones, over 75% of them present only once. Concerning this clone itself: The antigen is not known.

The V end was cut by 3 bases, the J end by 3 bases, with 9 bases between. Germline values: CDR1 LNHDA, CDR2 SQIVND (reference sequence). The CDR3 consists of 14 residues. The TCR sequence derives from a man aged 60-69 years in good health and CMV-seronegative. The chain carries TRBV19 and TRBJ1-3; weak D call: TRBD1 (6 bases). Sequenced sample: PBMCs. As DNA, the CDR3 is TGTGCCAGTAGTATCTCCAGGGGTGGAAACACCATATATTTT. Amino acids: CASSISRGGNTIYF.